A selection of T cell receptor beta chains follows, all from one sample in a study of T cell repertoires in cytomegalovirus infection. TCRdb analysed the reads with MiXCR anew, one entry per CDR3 protein. The table records 400,000 or so distinct CDR3 sequences, 15% to 20% of them present only once. Sequenced input: PBMCs. These receptors were taken from a human donor in good health (CMV status not recorded). Some clones in this sample may be carry-over from other donors' samples. The CDR3 runs from the conserved cysteine through the conserved F or W. Each record gives: clone size, J gene, V gene, D gene, CDR3 DNA, CDR3 protein. A D gene is named only where the DNA matches it firmly. Not every row has a clone size; where given, it reads once, few, many or a size class.

many,TRBJ2-3,TRBV25-1,NA,TGTGCCAGCAGTGAGGAGGGGTGGGCAGATACGCAGTATTTT,CASSEEGWADTQYF
many,TRBJ2-5,TRBV24-1,NA,TGTGCCACCAGTGATTCTACCGGGACGCCCCGAGGAGAGACCCAGTACTTC,CATSDSTGTPRGETQYF
many,TRBJ1-4,TRBV7-2,TRBD1,TGTGCCAGCAGCTTACGCGGCCAGGGGGATGAAAAACTGTTTTTT,CASSLRGQGDEKLFF
NA,TRBJ1-1,TRBV12-3/TRBV12-4,NA,TGTGCCAGCAGTATACAGCCGATGAACACTGAAGCTTTCTTT,CASSIQPMNTEAFF
once,TRBJ2-2,TRBV28,TRBD1,TGTGCCGGAGGACAGGGAGGATCCGGGGAGCTGTTTTTT,CAGGQGGSGELFF
NA,TRBJ2-2,TRBV20-1,NA,TGCAGTGCTCGACACGGCACCGGGGAGCTGTTTTTT,CSARHGTGELFF
NA,TRBJ2-7,TRBV5-1,NA,TGCGCCAGCAGTCGACAACGCGACAGTTCCTACGAGCAGTACTTC,CASSRQRDSSYEQYF
NA,TRBJ2-1,TRBV9,NA,TGTGCCAGCAGCCCCCGGACCTACAATGAGCAGTTCTTC,CASSPRTYNEQFF
few,TRBJ2-7,TRBV12-3/TRBV12-4,NA,TGTGCCAGCAGTTTTTATGTGAGCTCCTACGAGCAGTACTTC,CASSFYVSSYEQYF
NA,TRBJ2-2,TRBV29-1,TRBD2,TGCAGCGCCGGGACTAGCGTTAACACCGGGGAGCTGTTTTTT,CSAGTSVNTGELFF
many,TRBJ1-1,TRBV28,NA,TGTGCCAGCAGTTCGGACGTAAGGAACACTGAAGCTTTCTTT,CASSSDVRNTEAFF
few,TRBJ1-5,TRBV7-2,TRBD1,TGTGCCAGCAGCCTCTGGACAGGGGATCAGCCCCAGCATTTT,CASSLWTGDQPQHF
many,TRBJ1-1,TRBV7-9,NA,TGTGCCAGCAGTTCTACAGGTTCGGCAGCTTTCTTT,CASSSTGSAAFF
NA,TRBJ2-5,TRBV7-9,NA,TGTGCCAGCAGCTGGACAGGGAGGGCAGAGACCCAGTACTTC,CASSWTGRAETQYF
few,TRBJ2-1,TRBV20-1,NA,TGCAGTGCTAGAGATTCTAGCACCGACTACAATGAGCAGTTCTTC,CSARDSSTDYNEQFF
many,TRBJ2-3,TRBV7-2,NA,TGTGCCAGCAGTTCGAGGGGGAACACGCAGTATTTT,CASSSRGNTQYF
many,TRBJ2-7,TRBV2,TRBD1,TGTGCCAGCAGCCTACTGGGACAGGGGGCCGCCTACGAGCAGTACTTC,CASSLLGQGAAYEQYF
NA,TRBJ1-1,TRBV12-3/TRBV12-4,NA,TGTGCCAGCAGTTTAACGGGATTTGCCGCTGAAGCTTTCTTT,CASSLTGFAAEAFF
many,TRBJ2-5,TRBV7-9,NA,TGTGCCAGCAGCTTAACGCAGGGGGGACAGACCCAGTACTTC,CASSLTQGGQTQYF
many,TRBJ2-3,TRBV7-2,TRBD1,TGTGCCAGCAGCTCCGCGTTGGACAGGCGGCCAGATACGCAGTATTTT,CASSSALDRRPDTQYF
few,TRBJ1-2,TRBV9,NA,TGTGCCAGCGCGGAGGGCCCGGGTCCTACGACCGGGAACTATGGCTACACCTTC,CASAEGPGPTTGNYGYTF
many,TRBJ1-2,TRBV12-3/TRBV12-4,NA,TGTGCCAGCAGCTATCATACTTACGGGACTCGGGGCTACACCTTC,CASSYHTYGTRGYTF
NA,TRBJ1-4,TRBV7-2,NA,TGTGCCAGCAGCCCGGGACCGGGTGAAGAACTGTTTTTT,CASSPGPGEELFF
few,TRBJ1-5,TRBV3-1,NA,TGTGCCAGCAGCCGATTTCGCAAGCATTTT,CASSRFRKHF
NA,TRBJ2-3,TRBV20-1,TRBD2,TGCAGTGCTCCTAGCGGGGTGCCGGGCACAGATACGCAGTATTTT,CSAPSGVPGTDTQYF
NA,TRBJ2-1,TRBV6-2/TRBV6-3,NA,TGTGCCAGCAGCGGAGGACGAGACAATGAGCAGTTCTTC,CASSGGRDNEQFF